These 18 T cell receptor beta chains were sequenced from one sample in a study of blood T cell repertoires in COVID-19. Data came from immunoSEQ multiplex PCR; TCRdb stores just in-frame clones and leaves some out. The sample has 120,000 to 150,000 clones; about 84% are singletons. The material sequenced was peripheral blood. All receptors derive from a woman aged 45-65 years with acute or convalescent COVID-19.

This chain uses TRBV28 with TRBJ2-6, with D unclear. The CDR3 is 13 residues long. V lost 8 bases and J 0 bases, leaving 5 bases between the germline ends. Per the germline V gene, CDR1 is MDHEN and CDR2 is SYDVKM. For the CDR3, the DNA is TGTGCCAGCCATAGCTCTGGGGCCAACGTCCTGACTTTC. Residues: CASHSSGANVLTF.

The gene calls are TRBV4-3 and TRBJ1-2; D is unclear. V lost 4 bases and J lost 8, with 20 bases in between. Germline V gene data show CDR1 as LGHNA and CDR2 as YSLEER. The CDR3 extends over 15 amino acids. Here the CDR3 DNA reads TGCGCCAGCAGCCCTCAGGCCATTATTGAAACGGGCTACACCTTC. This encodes CASSPQAIIETGYTF.

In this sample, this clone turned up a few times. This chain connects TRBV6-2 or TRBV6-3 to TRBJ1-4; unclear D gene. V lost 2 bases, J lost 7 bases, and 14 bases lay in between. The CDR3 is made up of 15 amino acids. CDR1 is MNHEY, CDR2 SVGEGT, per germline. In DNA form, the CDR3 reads TGTGCCAGCAGTTACCCGGTCTCGGGTAGTGAAAAACTGTTTTTT. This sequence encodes CASSYPVSGSEKLFF.

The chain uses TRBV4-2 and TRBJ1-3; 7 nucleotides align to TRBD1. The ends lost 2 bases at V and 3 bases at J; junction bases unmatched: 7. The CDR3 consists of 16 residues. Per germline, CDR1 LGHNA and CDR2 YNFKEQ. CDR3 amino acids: CASSQPDRDVGNTIYF. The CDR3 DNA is TGTGCCAGCAGCCAACCCGACAGGGATGTTGGAAACACCATATATTTT.

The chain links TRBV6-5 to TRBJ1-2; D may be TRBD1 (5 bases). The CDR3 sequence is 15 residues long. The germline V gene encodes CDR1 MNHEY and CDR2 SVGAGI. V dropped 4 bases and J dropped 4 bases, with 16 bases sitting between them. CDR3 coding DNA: TGTGCCAGCAGTTCCCCGGACGCGGGGCCCTATGGCTACACCTTC. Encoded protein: CASSSPDAGPYGYTF.

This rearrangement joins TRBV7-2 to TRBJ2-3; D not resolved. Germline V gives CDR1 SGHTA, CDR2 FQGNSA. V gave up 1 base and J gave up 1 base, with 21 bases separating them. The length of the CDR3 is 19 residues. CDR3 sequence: CASSLGVGPPEMGTDTQYF. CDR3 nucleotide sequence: TGTGCCAGCAGCTTAGGTGTTGGGCCGCCCGAGATGGGCACAGATACGCAGTATTTT.

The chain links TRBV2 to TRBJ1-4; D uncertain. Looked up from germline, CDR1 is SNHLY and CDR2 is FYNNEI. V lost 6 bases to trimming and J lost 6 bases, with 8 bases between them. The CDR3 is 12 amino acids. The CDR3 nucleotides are TGTGCCAGCAGAAGACAAGATGAAAAACTGTTTTTT. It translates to CASRRQDEKLFF.

The CDR3 reads CASSYPTDPGDYGVNQPQHF. CDR3 coding DNA: TGTGCCAGCAGTTACCCAACAGACCCGGGAGACTACGGGGTCAATCAGCCCCAGCATTTT. The chain employs TRBV6-2 or TRBV6-3 and TRBJ1-5; D is unclear. The V end was cut by 2 bases, the J end by 3 bases, with 26 bases between. The CDR3 loop spans 20 amino acids. CDR1 and CDR2 from the germline V gene are MNHEY and SVGEGT.

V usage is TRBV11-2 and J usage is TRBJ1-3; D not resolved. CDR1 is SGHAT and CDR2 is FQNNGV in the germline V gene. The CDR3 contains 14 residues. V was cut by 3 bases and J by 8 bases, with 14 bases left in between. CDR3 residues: CASSFGPKRDTIYF. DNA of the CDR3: TGTGCCAGCAGCTTCGGGCCCAAGCGGGACACCATATATTTT.

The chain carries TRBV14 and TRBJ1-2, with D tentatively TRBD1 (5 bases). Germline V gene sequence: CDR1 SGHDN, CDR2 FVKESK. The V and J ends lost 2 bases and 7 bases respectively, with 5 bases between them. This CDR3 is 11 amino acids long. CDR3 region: CASSQQGGYTF. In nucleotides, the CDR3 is TGTGCCAGCAGCCAACAGGGTGGCTACACCTTC.

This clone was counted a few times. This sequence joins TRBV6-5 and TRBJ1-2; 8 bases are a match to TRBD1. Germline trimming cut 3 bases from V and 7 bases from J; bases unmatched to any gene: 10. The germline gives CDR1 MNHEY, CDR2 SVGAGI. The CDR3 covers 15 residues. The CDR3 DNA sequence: TGTGCCAGCAGTTATCGGTCAGGGGGCTTTGGTGGCTACACCTTC. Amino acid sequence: CASSYRSGGFGGYTF.

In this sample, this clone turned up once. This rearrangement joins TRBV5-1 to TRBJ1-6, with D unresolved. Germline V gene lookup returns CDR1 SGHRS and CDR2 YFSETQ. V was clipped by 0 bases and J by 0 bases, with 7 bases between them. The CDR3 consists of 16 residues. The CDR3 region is CASSLETSSYNSPLHF. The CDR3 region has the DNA TGCGCCAGCAGCTTGGAGACTAGCTCCTATAATTCACCCCTCCACTTT.

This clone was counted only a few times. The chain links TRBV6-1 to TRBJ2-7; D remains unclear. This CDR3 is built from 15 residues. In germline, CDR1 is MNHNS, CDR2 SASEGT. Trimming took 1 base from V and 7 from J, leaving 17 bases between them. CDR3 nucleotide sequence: TGTGCCAGCAGTGAAGTGCTTACGGCGGTCTGGGAGCAGTACTTC. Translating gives CASSEVLTAVWEQYF.

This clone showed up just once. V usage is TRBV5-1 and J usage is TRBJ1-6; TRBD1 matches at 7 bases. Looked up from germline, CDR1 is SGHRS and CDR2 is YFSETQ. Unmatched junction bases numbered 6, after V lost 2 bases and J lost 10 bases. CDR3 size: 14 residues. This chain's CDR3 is CASSFGTASSPLHF. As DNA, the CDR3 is TGCGCCAGCAGCTTTGGGACAGCAAGCTCACCCCTCCACTTT.

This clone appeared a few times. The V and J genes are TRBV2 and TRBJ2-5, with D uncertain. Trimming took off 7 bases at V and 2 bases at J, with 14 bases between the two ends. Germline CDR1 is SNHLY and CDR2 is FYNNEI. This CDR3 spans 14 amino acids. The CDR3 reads CASNKWWRQETQYF. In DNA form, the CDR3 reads TGTGCCAGCAATAAGTGGTGGAGACAAGAGACCCAGTACTTC.

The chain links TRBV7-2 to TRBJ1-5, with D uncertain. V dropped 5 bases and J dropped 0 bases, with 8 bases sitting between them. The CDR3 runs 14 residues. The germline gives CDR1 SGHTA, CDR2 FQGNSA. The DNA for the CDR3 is TGTGCCAGCAGCCCGGCAGGTAGCAATCAGCCCCAGCATTTT. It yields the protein CASSPAGSNQPQHF.

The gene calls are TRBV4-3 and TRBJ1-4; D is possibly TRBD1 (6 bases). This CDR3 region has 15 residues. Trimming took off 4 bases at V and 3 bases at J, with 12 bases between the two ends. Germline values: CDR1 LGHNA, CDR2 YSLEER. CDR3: CASSLRQVANEKLFF. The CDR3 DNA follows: TGCGCCAGCAGCCTGAGACAGGTGGCTAATGAAAAACTGTTTTTT.

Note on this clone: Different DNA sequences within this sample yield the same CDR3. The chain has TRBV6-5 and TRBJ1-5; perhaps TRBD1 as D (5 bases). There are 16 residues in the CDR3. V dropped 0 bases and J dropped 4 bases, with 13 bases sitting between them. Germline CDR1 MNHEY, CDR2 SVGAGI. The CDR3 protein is CASSYSRVGGNQPQHF. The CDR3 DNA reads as TGTGCCAGCAGTTACTCGAGGGTGGGGGGGAATCAGCCCCAGCATTTT.